This T cell receptor beta chain was captured by sequencing in a study of immune evolution from preneoplasia to lung adenocarcinoma. H&E slides confirmed each diagnosis, reviewed by two pathologists independently. TCRdb's copy holds only in-frame clones and misses some; the assay was immunoSEQ multiplex PCR. The sample has some 3,300 clones; 73% are singletons. Details on this clone: Its antigen is still unknown.

The study's findings and limits: Normal lung had the highest top T cell clone frequencies.

The CDR3 has 15 residues. The germline V and J ends were trimmed by 1 base and 0 bases, with 10 bases remaining between them. The germline gives CDR1 MGHRA, CDR2 YSYEKL. V usage is TRBV4-1 and J usage is TRBJ2-7, with D hard to call. The sequencing input was FFPE minimally invasive lung adenocarcinoma tissue. This receptor was obtained from a person aged 60 to 85 with lung adenocarcinoma. The CDR3 protein is CASSQGLSSSYEQYF. DNA of the CDR3: TGCGCCAGCAGCCAAGGGCTATCCAGCTCCTACGAGCAGTACTTC.